The 20 T cell receptor beta chains presented below share a single source sample, sequenced in a study of beta chain features in type 1 diabetes. Reverse transcribing all isolated RNA meant expressed TCRB transcripts were sequenced. The table came from immunoSEQ multiplex PCR; TCRdb's copy has only in-frame clones and leaves some out. The sample has under 400,000 clones; around 20% are singletons. The sample consisted of naive CD4+ T cells from blood. The receptors come from a young woman in good health.

This chain uses TRBV30 with TRBJ2-3, with D hard to call. Trimming cost V 2 bases and J 5 bases, with 8 bases left between them. The germline V gene has CDR1 GTSNPN and CDR2 SVGIG (reference sequence). The CDR3 totals 12 residues. DNA for the CDR3: TGTGCCTGGAGTCAGGCCGGAGATACGCAGTATTTT. Translated, it gives CAWSQAGDTQYF.

This chain uses TRBV15 with TRBJ1-6; D not certain. V was pared by 5 bases and J by 9 bases, with 11 bases between. The CDR3 extends over 13 amino acids. CDR1 LNHNV and CDR2 YYDKDF come from the germline V gene (reference sequence). The CDR3 sequence is CATSSGFGSPLHF. As DNA, the CDR3 is TGTGCCACCAGCTCCGGGTTTGGTTCACCCCTCCACTTT. The complete variable domain, with remaining parts taken from reference TRBV15 and TRBJ1-6, reads DAMVIQNPRYQVTQFGKPVTLSCSQTLNHNVMYWYQQKSSQAPKLLFHYYDKDFNNEADTPDNFQSRRPNTSFCFLDIRSPGLGDTAMYLCATSSGFGSPLHFGNGTRLTVT.

The gene calls are TRBV4-1 and TRBJ2-3; weak D call: TRBD1 (6 bases). V was clipped by 4 bases and J by 6 bases, with 14 bases between them. The CDR3 loop spans 14 amino acids. Germline V gene sequence: CDR1 MGHRA, CDR2 YSYEKL. This CDR3 reads CASSRDKLRDTQYF. The DNA for the CDR3 is TGCGCCAGCAGCCGGGACAAGCTTCGGGATACGCAGTATTTT.

The chain combines TRBV6-6 with TRBJ2-3; 11 nucleotides align to TRBD2. V shed 6 bases, J shed 2 bases, and the junction held 7 bases outside the gene matches. The CDR3 is 16 residues long. CDR1 and CDR2 from the germline V gene are MNHNY and SVGAGI (reference sequence). The CDR3 nucleotides read TGTGCCAGCAGCCTAAATAGCGGGGGGGCCACAGATACGCAGTATTTT. It yields the protein CASSLNSGGATDTQYF.

This clone was counted between two and nine times. In DNA, the CDR3 is TGTGCCTGGAGGGGGGAGGCCTTCGGGCAGTACTTC. It codes for CAWRGEAFGQYF. This rearrangement joins TRBV30 to TRBJ2-7, with TRBD2 as a possible D gene (6 bases). Per the germline V gene, CDR1 is GTSNPN and CDR2 is SVGIG (reference sequence). The CDR3 consists of 12 residues. The germline V and J ends were trimmed by 3 bases and 9 bases, with 15 bases remaining between them.

The V call is TRBV18, the J call TRBJ1-1; TRBD1 might be the D (6 bases). The CDR3 totals 16 residues. The germline CDR1 and CDR2 sequences are KGHSH and LQKENI. The germline V and J ends were trimmed by 3 bases and 0 bases, with 14 bases remaining between them. In DNA form, the CDR3 reads TGTGCCAGCTCACCTGCCGCGACAGGTATGAACACTGAAGCTTTCTTT. Translated: CASSPAATGMNTEAFF.

This chain connects TRBV7-9 to TRBJ1-4; 11 bases match TRBD1. J lost 5 bases, V lost 4 bases, and 0 bases had no gene match. Per the germline V gene, CDR1 is SEHNR and CDR2 is FQNEAQ (reference sequence). The CDR3 loop spans 14 amino acids. The CDR3 here is CASSWDRGNEKLFF. As DNA, the CDR3 is TGTGCCAGCAGCTGGGACAGGGGGAATGAAAAACTGTTTTTT.

V and J are TRBV18 and TRBJ2-1; D uncertain. This CDR3 has 15 amino acids. The germline V gene has CDR1 KGHSH and CDR2 LQKENI. The germline V and J ends were trimmed by 2 bases and 4 bases, with 12 bases remaining between them. The CDR3 nucleotides read TGTGCCAGCTCACCAACCGAGGCTGGATACAATGAGCAGTTCTTC. The encoded protein is CASSPTEAGYNEQFF. The full variable domain, completed using reference TRBV18 and TRBJ2-1, is NAGVMQNPRHLVRRRGQEARLRCSPMKGHSHVYWYRQLPEEGLKFMVYLQKENIIDESGMPKERFSAEFPKEGPSILRIQQVVRGDSAAYFCASSPTEAGYNEQFFGPGTRLTVL.

The table lists this clone with a few counts. DNA for the CDR3: TGTGCCAGCAGTTCCCGACTAGCTTATCGGGAGACCCAGTACTTC. This encodes CASSSRLAYRETQYF. The chain links TRBV28 to TRBJ2-5; TRBD2 matches 7 bases. Germline-derived CDR1 and CDR2 are MDHEN and SYDVKM. Trimming at V came to 4 bases and at J to 5 bases, leaving 10 bases not matched to a gene. The CDR3 has 15 residues.

This clone was detected a few times. CDR3 sequence: CASSLLLASQSSYNEQFF. The CDR3 bases are TGTGCCAGCAGCTTGCTACTAGCTTCCCAAAGCTCCTACAATGAGCAGTTCTTC. V and J are TRBV5-4 and TRBJ2-1; tentative D call: TRBD2 (6 bases). The germline gives CDR1 SGHNT, CDR2 YYREEE (reference sequence). The CDR3 is made up of 18 amino acids. V was clipped by 1 base and J by 0 bases, with 17 bases between them.

The chain recombines TRBV4-3 with TRBJ2-2; 9 positions match TRBD1. Germline V lookup: CDR1 LGHNA, CDR2 YSLEER. The CDR3 extends over 16 amino acids. With V trimmed by 5 bases and J by 5 bases, 9 bases remained unmatched. The CDR3 region is CASSSPGQGVTGELFF. CDR3 coding DNA: TGCGCCAGCAGCTCACCGGGACAGGGTGTGACCGGGGAGCTGTTTTTT.

This chain connects TRBV2 to TRBJ2-5, with 7 nucleotides matching TRBD1. The CDR3 has 15 residues. Germline V gene data show CDR1 as SNHLY and CDR2 as FYNNEI. V lost 4 bases, J lost 5 bases, and 10 bases stayed unmatched. The CDR3 sequence: CASSAGKGGGETQYF. CDR3 in DNA: TGTGCCAGCAGTGCGGGAAAAGGGGGCGGGGAGACCCAGTACTTC.

This clone has only a few counts. The chain carries TRBV19 and TRBJ2-1; tentatively, D is TRBD1 (6 bases). This CDR3 is 14 amino acids long. With 7 bases removed from V and 4 bases from J, the gap between germline ends came to 14 bases. In germline, CDR1 is LNHDA, CDR2 SQIVND (reference sequence). DNA of the CDR3: TGTGCCAGTAATAACCAGGGGCTATACAATGAGCAGTTCTTC. It codes for CASNNQGLYNEQFF.

There are a few counts of this clone. The V and J genes are TRBV25-1 and TRBJ1-6; tentative D call: TRBD1 (5 bases). Germline-derived CDR1 and CDR2 are MGHDK and SYGVNS. CDR3 length: 13 residues. V gave up 4 bases and J gave up 10 bases, with 11 bases separating them. As DNA, the CDR3 is TGTGCCAGCAGTGTAACAGGAATGTCACCCCTCCACTTT. This sequence encodes CASSVTGMSPLHF. The complete variable domain, with remaining parts taken from reference TRBV25-1 and TRBJ1-6, reads EADIYQTPRYLVIGTGKKITLECSQTMGHDKMYWYQQDPGMELHLIHYSYGVNSTEKGDLSSESTVSRIRTEHFPLTLESARPSHTSQYLCASSVTGMSPLHFGNGTRLTVT.

This clone has just a few counts. The V and J genes are TRBV5-1 and TRBJ2-5; 7 bases line up with TRBD1. The CDR3 is 16 residues long. V lost 0 bases to trimming and J lost 2 bases; unmatched junction nucleotides: 7. Per germline, CDR1 SGHRS and CDR2 YFSETQ. DNA of the CDR3: TGCGCCAGCAGCTTGGGGACAGGATCCCAGCAAGAGACCCAGTACTTC. Translation gives CASSLGTGSQQETQYF.

This clone was seen a few times. The chain combines TRBV9 with TRBJ2-2; TRBD2 might be the D (5 bases). Trimming stripped 0 bases from V and 5 bases from J, with 8 bases between. The CDR3 consists of 14 residues. The germline gives CDR1 SGDLS, CDR2 YYNGEE. CDR3 nucleotide sequence: TGTGCCAGCAGCGTAGATCCGGGGACCGGGGAGCTGTTTTTT. Amino acid sequence: CASSVDPGTGELFF.

J is TRBJ2-2 and V is TRBV27, with TRBD2 matching over 10 bases. J lost 6 bases, V lost 6 bases, and 13 bases had no gene match. CDR3 size: 17 residues. CDR1 is MNHEY and CDR2 is SMNVEV in the germline V gene (reference sequence). Written as DNA, the CDR3 is TGTGCCAGCAGCCCCCGAGCTAGCGGGAGTAGGTCCGGGGAGCTGTTTTTT. Translation gives CASSPRASGSRSGELFF.

The genes are TRBV9 and TRBJ1-2; 8 nucleotides align to TRBD1. The CDR3 sequence is 15 residues long. CDR1 SGDLS and CDR2 YYNGEE come from the germline V gene. V gave up 1 base and J gave up 3 bases; unmatched junction bases: 5. Here the CDR3 reads CASSVNQGAYYGYTF. The CDR3 DNA follows: TGTGCCAGCAGCGTAAACCAGGGGGCCTACTATGGCTACACCTTC.

Of note for this clone: The sample has other DNA sequences that encode this CDR3 too. The rearrangement uses TRBV18 and TRBJ2-7; D is uncertain. This CDR3 comprises 11 residues. The germline V and J ends were trimmed by 2 bases and 5 bases, with 4 bases remaining between them. Germline CDR1 KGHSH, CDR2 LQKENI. The CDR3 reads CASSPSDEQYF. The DNA of the CDR3 is TGTGCCAGCTCACCATCTGACGAGCAGTACTTC.

This clone has a handful of counts. This rearrangement joins TRBV29-1 to TRBJ2-1; TRBD2 matches at 8 bases. This CDR3 has 13 residues. Germline V gene sequence: CDR1 SQVTM, CDR2 ANQGSEA. J was trimmed by 6 bases and V by 7 bases; bases with no gene match: 8. CDR3 sequence: CSAPKGTSNEQFF. Written as DNA, the CDR3 is TGCAGCGCTCCAAAGGGGACTAGCAATGAGCAGTTCTTC.